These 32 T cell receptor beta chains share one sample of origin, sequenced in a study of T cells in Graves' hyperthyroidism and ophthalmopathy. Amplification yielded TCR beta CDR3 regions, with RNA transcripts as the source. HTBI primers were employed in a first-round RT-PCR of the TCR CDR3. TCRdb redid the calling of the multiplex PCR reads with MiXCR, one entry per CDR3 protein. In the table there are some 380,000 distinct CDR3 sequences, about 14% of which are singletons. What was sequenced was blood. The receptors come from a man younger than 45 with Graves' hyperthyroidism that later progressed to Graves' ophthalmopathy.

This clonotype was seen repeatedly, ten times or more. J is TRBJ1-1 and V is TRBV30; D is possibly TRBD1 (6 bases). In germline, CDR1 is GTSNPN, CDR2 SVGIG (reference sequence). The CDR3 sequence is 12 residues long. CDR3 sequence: CANGGRNTEAFF. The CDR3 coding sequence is TGTGCTAACGGGGGCCGGAACACTGAAGCTTTCTTT.

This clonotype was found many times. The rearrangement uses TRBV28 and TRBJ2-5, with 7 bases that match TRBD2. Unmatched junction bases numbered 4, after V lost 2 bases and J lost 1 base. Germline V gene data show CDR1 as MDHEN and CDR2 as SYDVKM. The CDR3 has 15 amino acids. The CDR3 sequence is CASSLGAGIQETQYF. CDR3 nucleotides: TGTGCCAGCAGTTTAGGAGCGGGGATCCAAGAGACCCAGTACTTC.

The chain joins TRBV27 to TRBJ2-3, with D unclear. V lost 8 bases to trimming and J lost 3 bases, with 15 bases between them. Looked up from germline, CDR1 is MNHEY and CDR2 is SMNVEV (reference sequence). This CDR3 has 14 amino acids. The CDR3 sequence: CASAWYVQTDTQYF. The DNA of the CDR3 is TGTGCCAGCGCCTGGTACGTGCAGACAGATACGCAGTATTTT.

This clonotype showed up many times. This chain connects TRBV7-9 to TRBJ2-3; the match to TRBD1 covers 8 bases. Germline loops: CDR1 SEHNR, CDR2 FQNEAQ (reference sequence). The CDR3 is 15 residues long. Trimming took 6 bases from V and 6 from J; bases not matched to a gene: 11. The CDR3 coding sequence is TGTGCCAGCAGATCCGGGACAGGAGGGTGGGATACGCAGTATTTT. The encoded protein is CASRSGTGGWDTQYF.

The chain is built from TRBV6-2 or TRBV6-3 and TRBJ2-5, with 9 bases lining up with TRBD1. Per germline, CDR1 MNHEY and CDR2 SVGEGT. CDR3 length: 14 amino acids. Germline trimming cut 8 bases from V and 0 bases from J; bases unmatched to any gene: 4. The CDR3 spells CASARDRDQETQYF. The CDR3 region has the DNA TGTGCCAGCGCCCGGGACAGGGACCAAGAGACCCAGTACTTC.

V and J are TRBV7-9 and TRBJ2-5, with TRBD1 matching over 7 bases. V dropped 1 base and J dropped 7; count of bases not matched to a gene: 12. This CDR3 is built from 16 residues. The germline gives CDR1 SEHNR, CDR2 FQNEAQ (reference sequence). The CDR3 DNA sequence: TGTGCCAGCAGCTTAGTACAGGGGAGAGGATATGGGACCCAGTACTTC. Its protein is CASSLVQGRGYGTQYF.

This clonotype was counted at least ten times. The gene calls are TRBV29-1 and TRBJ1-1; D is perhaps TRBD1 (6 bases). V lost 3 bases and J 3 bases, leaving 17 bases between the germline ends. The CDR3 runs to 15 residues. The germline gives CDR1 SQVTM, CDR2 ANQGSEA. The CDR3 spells CSVDGGGGRDTEAFF. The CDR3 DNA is TGCAGCGTTGATGGAGGGGGGGGGAGAGACACTGAAGCTTTCTTT.

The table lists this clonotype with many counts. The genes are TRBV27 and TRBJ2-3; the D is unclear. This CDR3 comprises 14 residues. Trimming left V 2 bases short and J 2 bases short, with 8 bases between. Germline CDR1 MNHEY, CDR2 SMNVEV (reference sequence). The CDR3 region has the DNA TGTGCCAGCAGTTTAAGAGTACACACAGATACGCAGTATTTT. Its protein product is CASSLRVHTDTQYF.

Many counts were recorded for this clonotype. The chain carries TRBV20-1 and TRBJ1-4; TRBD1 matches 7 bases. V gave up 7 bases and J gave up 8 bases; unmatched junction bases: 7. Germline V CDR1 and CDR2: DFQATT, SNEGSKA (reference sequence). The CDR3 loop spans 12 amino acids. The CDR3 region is CSGQGAGEKLFF. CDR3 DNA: TGCAGTGGACAGGGAGCAGGGGAAAAACTGTTTTTT.

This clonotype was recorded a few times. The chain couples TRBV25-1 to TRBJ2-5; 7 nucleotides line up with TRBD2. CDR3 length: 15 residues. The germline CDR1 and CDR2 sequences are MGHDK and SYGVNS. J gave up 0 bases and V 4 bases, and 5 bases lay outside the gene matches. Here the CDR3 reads CASSGAGRYQETQYF. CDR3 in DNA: TGTGCCAGCAGTGGAGCGGGGCGCTACCAAGAGACCCAGTACTTC.

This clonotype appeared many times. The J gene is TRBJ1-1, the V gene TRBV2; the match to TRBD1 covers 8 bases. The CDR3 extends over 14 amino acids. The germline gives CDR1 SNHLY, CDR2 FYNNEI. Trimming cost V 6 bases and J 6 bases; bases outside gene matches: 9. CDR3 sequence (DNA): TGTGCCAGCAGATGGACAGGGTCGGTCGCTGAAGCTTTCTTT. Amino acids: CASRWTGSVAEAFF.

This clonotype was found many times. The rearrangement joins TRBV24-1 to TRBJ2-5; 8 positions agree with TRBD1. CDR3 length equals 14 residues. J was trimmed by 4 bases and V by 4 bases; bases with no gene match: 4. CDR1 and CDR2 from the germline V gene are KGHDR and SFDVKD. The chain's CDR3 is CATSEARGRETQYF. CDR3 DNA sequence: TGTGCCACCAGTGAGGCCAGGGGGCGAGAGACCCAGTACTTC.

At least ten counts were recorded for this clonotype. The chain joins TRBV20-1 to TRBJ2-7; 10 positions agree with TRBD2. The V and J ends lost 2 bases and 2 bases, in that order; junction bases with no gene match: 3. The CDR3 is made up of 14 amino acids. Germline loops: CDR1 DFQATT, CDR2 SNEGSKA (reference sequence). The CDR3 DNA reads TGCAGTGCTAGATCCCTAGCGGGGGCCTACGAGCAGTACTTC. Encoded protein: CSARSLAGAYEQYF.

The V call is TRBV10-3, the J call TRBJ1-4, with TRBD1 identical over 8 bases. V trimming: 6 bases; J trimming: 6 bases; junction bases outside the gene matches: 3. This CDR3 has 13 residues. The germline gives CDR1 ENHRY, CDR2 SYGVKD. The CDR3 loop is CAIRGTGDEKLFF. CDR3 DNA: TGTGCCATCAGGGGGACAGGTGATGAAAAACTGTTTTTT.

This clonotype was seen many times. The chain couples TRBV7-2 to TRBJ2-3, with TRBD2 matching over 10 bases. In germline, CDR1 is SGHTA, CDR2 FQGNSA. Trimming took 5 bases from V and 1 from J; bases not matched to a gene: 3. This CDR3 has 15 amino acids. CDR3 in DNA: TGTGCCAGCAGCCCGGGACTAGCGCGCACAGATACGCAGTATTTT. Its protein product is CASSPGLARTDTQYF.

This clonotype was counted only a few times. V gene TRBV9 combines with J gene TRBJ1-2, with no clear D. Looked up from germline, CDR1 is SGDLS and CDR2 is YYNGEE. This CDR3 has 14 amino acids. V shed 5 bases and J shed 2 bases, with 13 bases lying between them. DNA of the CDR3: TGTGCCAGCAGAGCCCCCGAGGGAAACTATGGCTACACCTTC. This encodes CASRAPEGNYGYTF. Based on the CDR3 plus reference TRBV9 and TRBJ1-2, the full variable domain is DSGVTQTPKHLITATGQRVTLRCSPRSGDLSVYWYQQSLDQGLQFLIQYYNGEERAKGNILERFSAQQFPDLHSELNLSSLELGDSALYFCASRAPEGNYGYTFGSGTRLTVV.

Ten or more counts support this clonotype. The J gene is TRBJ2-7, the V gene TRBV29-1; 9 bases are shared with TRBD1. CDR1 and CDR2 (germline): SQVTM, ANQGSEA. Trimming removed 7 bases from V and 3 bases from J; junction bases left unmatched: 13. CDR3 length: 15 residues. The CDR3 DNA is TGCAGCGCACTTACCCCGGGACAGGGTATCTACGAGCAGTACTTC. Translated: CSALTPGQGIYEQYF.

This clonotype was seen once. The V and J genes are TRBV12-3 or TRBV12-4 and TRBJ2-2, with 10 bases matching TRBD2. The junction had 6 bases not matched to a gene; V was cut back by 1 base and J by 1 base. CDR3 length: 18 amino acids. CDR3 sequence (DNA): TGTGCCAGCAGTTTAGGTGGTAGCGGGAGGAAGAACACCGGGGAGCTGTTTTTT. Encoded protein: CASSLGGSGRKNTGELFF.

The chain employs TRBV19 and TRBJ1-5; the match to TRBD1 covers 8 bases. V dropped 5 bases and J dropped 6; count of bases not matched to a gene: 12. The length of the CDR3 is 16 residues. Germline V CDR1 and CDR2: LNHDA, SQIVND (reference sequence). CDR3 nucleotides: TGTGCCAGTAGTGGCGAGGACAGGGTCGGCTTTCAGCCCCAGCATTTT. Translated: CASSGEDRVGFQPQHF.

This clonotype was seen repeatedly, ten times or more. The CDR3 DNA reads TGCGCCAGCAGCTTGGGGACAGGGCGGAGCAATCAGCCCCAGCATTTT. Encoded protein: CASSLGTGRSNQPQHF. The chain recombines TRBV5-1 with TRBJ1-5, with 8 bases identical to TRBD1. The CDR3 covers 16 residues. J gave up 1 base and V 0 bases, and 3 bases lay outside the gene matches. Germline assignment: CDR1 SGHRS and CDR2 YFSETQ.

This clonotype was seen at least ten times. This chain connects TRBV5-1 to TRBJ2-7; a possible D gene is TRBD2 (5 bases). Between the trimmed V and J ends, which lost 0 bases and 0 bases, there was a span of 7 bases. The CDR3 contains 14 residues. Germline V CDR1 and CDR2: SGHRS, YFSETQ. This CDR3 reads CASSLGESSYEQYF. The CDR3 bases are TGCGCCAGCAGCTTGGGGGAGAGCTCCTACGAGCAGTACTTC.

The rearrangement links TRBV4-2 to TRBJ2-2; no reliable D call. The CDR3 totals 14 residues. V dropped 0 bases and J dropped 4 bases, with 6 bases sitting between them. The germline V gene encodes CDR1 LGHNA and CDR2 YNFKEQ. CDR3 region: CASSQDSGTGELFF. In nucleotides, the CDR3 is TGTGCCAGCAGCCAAGATTCGGGCACCGGGGAGCTGTTTTTT.

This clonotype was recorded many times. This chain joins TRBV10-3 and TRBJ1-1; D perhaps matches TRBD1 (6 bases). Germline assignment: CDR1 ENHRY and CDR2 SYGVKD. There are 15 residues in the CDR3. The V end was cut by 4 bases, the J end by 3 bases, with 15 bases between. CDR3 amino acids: CAISGGPGRDTEAFF. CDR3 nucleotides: TGTGCCATCAGTGGGGGGCCAGGTAGGGACACTGAAGCTTTCTTT.

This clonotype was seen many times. The CDR3 DNA follows: TGTGCCAGCAATCCGGGACAGGGGTTCCAGCCCCAGCATTTT. Residues: CASNPGQGFQPQHF. This rearrangement joins TRBV6-2 or TRBV6-3 to TRBJ1-5; 10 nucleotides line up with TRBD1. Trimming removed 7 bases from V and 7 bases from J; junction bases left unmatched: 7. The CDR3 is 14 residues long. From germline, CDR1 is MNHEY and CDR2 SVGEGT.

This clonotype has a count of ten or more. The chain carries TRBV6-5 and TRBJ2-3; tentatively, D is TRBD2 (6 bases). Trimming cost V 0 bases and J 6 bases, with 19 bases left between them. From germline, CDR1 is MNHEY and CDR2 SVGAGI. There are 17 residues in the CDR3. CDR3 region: CASSYSGLGNLGDTQYF. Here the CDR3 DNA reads TGTGCCAGCAGTTACTCGGGACTCGGAAACTTGGGGGATACGCAGTATTTT.

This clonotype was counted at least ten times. The CDR3 here is CASSYSGQLINYGYTF. The CDR3 region has the DNA TGTGCCAGCAGTTACTCGGGACAGCTTATTAACTATGGCTACACCTTC. The rearrangement joins TRBV6-6 to TRBJ1-2, with TRBD1 matching over 7 bases. This CDR3 region has 16 residues. Germline CDR1 is MNHNY and CDR2 is SVGAGI (reference sequence). The V segment lost 0 bases and the J segment 1 base; nucleotides outside the gene matches: 5.

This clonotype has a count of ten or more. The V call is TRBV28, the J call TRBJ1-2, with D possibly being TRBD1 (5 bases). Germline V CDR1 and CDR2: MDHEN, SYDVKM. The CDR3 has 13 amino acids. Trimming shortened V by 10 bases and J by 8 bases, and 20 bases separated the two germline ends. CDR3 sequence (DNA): TGTGCCACCGCTTTTCGGGGGATGGGAGGCTACACCTTC. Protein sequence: CATAFRGMGGYTF.

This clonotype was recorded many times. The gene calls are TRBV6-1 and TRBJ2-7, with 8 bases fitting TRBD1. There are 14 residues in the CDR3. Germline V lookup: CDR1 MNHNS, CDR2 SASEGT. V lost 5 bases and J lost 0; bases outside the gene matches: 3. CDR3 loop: CASSFGTGSYEQYF. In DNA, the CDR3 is TGTGCCAGCAGTTTTGGGACAGGCTCCTACGAGCAGTACTTC.

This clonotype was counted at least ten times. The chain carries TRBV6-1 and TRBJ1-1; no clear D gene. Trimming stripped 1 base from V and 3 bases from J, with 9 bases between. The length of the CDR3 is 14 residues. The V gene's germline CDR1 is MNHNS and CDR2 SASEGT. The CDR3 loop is CASSEEAGHTEAFF. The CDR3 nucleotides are TGTGCCAGCAGTGAAGAAGCCGGACACACTGAAGCTTTCTTT.

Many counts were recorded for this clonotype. This CDR3 reads CASIESGELFF. Here the CDR3 DNA reads TGTGCCAGCATCGAATCCGGGGAGCTGTTTTTT. This chain joins TRBV7-9 and TRBJ2-2, with unresolved D. V was shortened by 7 bases and J by 6 bases, with 6 bases between the two germline ends. The CDR3 has 11 residues. CDR1 and CDR2 (germline): SEHNR, FQNEAQ (reference sequence). Variable domain in full (rest from reference TRBV7-9 and TRBJ2-2): DTGVSQNPRHKITKRGQNVTFRCDPISEHNRLYWYRQTLGQGPEFLTYFQNEAQLEKSRLLSDRFSAERPKGSFSTLEIQRTEQGDSAMYLCASIESGELFFGEGSRLTVL.

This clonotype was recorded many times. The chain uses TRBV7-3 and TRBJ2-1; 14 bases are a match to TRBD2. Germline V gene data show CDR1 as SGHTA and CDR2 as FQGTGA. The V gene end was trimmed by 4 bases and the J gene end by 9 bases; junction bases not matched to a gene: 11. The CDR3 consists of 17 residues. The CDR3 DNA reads TGTGCCAGCAGCTCCGGGACTAGCGGGGGCACCAGGGGTGAGCAGTTCTTC. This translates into CASSSGTSGGTRGEQFF. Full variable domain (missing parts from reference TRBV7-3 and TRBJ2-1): GAGVSQTPSNKVTEKGKYVELRCDPISGHTALYWYRQSLGQGPEFLIYFQGTGAADDSGLPNDRFFAVRPEGSVSTLKIQRTERGDSAVYLCASSSGTSGGTRGEQFFGPGTRLTVL.

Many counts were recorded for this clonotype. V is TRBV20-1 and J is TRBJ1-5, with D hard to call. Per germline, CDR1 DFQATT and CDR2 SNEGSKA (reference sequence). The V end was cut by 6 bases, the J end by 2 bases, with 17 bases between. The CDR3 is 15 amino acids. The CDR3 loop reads CSALPGRGGNQPQHF. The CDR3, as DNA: TGCAGTGCCCTCCCCGGGCGGGGAGGCAATCAGCCCCAGCATTTT.